This T cell receptor beta chain came from a study of Ad26.COV2.S vaccination and SARS-CoV-2 variants. The treatment was: approximately 18 received Ad26.COV2.S at low or high dose, single or two shots; about five received placebo; per-sample allocation not given. Material that was analyzed had been drawn on day 63 after the first vaccine or placebo injection. Sequencing was performed with immunoSEQ multiplex PCR; in TCRdb, only in-frame clones are kept and a portion is missing. The profile shows fewer than 500,000 clones, 90% of them singletons. The CDR3 runs to 12 residues. V lost 4 bases and J lost 1, with 5 bases in between. Germline V gene lookup returns CDR1 SQVTM and CDR2 ANQGSEA.

The TCR originated in a person between 18 and 65 years old who received the Ad26.COV2.S COVID-19 vaccine or a placebo. The genes are TRBV29-1 and TRBJ1-5; D remains unclear. The sequenced sample was peripheral blood, obtained in a trial of Ad26.COV2.S vaccine versus placebo. This CDR3 reads CSVGQSNQPQHF. CDR3 sequence (DNA): TGCAGCGTTGGTCAGAGCAATCAGCCCCAGCATTTT.